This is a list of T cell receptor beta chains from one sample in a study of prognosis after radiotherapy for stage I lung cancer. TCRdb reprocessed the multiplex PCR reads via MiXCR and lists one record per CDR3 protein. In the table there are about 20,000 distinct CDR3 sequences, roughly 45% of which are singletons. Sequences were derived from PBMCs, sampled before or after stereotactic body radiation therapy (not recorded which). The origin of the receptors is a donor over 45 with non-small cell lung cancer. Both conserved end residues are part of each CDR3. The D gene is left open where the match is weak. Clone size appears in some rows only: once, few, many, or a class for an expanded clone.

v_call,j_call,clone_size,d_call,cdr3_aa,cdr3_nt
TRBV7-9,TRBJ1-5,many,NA,CASSPTGLEKRQPQHF,TGTGCCAGCAGCCCGACTGGGTTGGAAAAGCGCCAGCCCCAGCATTTT
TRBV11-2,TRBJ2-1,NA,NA,CASSLSWGSEQFF,TGTGCCAGCAGCCTTAGCTGGGGAAGCGAGCAGTTCTTC
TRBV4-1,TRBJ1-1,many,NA,CASSQDWGATEAFF,TGCGCCAGCAGCCAAGATTGGGGCGCAACTGAAGCTTTCTTT
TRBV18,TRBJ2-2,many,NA,CASSSSDTGELFF,TGTGCCAGCTCATCTTCGGATACCGGGGAGCTGTTTTTT
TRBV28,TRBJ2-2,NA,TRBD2,CASSVPGRRETGELFF,TGTGCCAGCAGCGTTCCGGGACGGCGGGAGACCGGGGAGCTGTTTTTT
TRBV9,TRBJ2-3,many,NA,CASSVEGVAPNTQYF,TGTGCCAGCAGCGTAGAGGGGGTGGCTCCGAATACGCAGTATTTT
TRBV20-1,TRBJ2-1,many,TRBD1,CSAWTGGNEQFF,TGCAGTGCGTGGACAGGGGGCAATGAGCAGTTCTTC
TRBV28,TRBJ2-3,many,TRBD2,CASSFRLAGGTDTQYF,TGTGCCAGCAGTTTTCGACTAGCGGGAGGCACAGATACGCAGTATTTT
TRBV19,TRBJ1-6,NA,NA,CASSQTRSSYNSTLHF,TGTGCCAGTAGCCAAACAAGAAGCTCCTATAATTCAACCCTCCACTTT
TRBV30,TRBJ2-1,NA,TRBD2,CAWRLAGVDEQFF,TGTGCCTGGAGACTAGCGGGAGTAGATGAGCAGTTCTTC
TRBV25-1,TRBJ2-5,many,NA,CASSEENQETQYF,TGTGCCAGCAGTGAAGAAAACCAAGAGACCCAGTACTTC
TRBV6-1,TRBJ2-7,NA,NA,CASTHRGGVAEQYF,TGTGCCAGCACCCACAGGGGGGGTGTGGCCGAGCAGTACTTC
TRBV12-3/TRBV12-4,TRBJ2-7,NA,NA,CSSSPQVLDEQYF,TGTTCCAGCAGTCCACAGGTGCTGGACGAGCAGTACTTC
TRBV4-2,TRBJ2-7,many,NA,CASSREGDYEQYF,TGTGCCAGCAGCCGCGAAGGGGACTACGAGCAGTACTTC
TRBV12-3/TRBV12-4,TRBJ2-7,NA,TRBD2,CASSFRPSGDYEQYF,TGTGCCAGCAGTTTCCGCCCTAGCGGAGATTACGAGCAGTACTTC
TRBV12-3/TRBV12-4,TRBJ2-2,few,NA,CASGRLGAFTGELFF,TGTGCCAGCGGGCGCCTCGGAGCTTTCACCGGGGAGCTGTTTTTT
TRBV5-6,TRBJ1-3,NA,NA,CASSLGGSGNTIYF,TGTGCCAGCAGCTTGGGTGGCTCGGGAAACACCATATATTTT
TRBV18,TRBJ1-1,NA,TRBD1,CASSPLGGSNRGLITEAFF,TGTGCCAGCTCACCTTTAGGAGGGTCCAACAGGGGGCTTATCACTGAAGCTTTCTTT
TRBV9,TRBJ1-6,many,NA,CASSPGQSSYNSPLHF,TGTGCCAGCAGCCCAGGACAGTCCTCTTATAATTCACCCCTCCACTTT
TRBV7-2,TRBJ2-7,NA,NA,CASSFTLGEFYEQYF,TGTGCCAGCAGCTTTACCCTCGGGGAATTCTACGAGCAGTACTTC
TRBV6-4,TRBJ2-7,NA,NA,CASSDQGLRDEQYF,TGTGCCAGCAGTGATCAGGGTCTCCGGGACGAGCAGTACTTC
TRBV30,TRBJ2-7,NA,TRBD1,CAWKRGQGAYEQYF,TGTGCCTGGAAACGGGGACAGGGGGCCTACGAGCAGTACTTC
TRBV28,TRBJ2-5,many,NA,CASSTGTETETQYF,TGTGCCAGCAGTACCGGGACTGAGACTGAGACCCAGTACTTC
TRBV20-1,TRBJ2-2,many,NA,CSARDPGSNAGELFF,TGCAGTGCTAGAGATCCCGGGAGCAACGCCGGGGAGCTGTTTTTT
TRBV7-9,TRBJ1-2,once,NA,CASSLSQTGNCGYTF,TGTGCCAGCAGCTTATCCCAAACAGGGAACTGTGGCTACACCTTC
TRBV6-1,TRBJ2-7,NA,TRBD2,CASRGAGTSGLSSYEQYF,TGTGCCAGCAGGGGGGCCGGGACTAGCGGGCTTAGCTCCTACGAGCAGTACTTC
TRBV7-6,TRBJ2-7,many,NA,CASSAGTTLIEQYF,TGTGCCAGCAGCGCCGGTACTACTCTAATCGAGCAGTACTTC